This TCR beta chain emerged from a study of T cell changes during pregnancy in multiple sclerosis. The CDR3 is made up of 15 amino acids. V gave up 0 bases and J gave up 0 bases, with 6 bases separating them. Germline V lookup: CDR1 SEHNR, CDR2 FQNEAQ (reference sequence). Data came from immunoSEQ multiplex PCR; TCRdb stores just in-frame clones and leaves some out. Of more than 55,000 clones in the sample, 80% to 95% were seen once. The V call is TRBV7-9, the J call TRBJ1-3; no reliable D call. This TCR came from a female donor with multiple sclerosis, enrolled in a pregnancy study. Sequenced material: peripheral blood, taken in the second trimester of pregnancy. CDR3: CASSLAGSSGNTIYF. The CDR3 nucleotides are TGTGCCAGCAGCTTAGCAGGGAGCTCTGGAAACACCATATATTTT.